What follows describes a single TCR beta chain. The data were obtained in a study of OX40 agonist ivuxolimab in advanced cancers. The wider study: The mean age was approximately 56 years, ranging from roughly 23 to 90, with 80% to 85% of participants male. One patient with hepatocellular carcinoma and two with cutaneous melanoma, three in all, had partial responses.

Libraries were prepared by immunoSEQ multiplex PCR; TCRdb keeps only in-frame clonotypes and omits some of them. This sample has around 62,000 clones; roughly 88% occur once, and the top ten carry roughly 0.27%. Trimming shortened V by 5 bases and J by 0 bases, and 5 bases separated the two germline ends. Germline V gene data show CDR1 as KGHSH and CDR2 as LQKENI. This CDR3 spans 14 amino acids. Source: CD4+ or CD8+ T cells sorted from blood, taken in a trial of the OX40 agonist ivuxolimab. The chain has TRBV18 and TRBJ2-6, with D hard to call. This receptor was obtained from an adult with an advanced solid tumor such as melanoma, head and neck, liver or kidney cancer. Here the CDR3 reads CASSASSGANVLTF. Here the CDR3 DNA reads TGTGCCAGCTCAGCAAGCTCTGGGGCCAACGTCCTGACTTTC. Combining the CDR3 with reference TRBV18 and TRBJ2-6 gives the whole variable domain NAGVMQNPRHLVRRRGQEARLRCSPMKGHSHVYWYRQLPEEGLKFMVYLQKENIIDESGMPKERFSAEFPKEGPSILRIQQVVRGDSAAYFCASSASSGANVLTFGAGSRLTVL.